Shown below are 25 T cell receptor beta chains from a single sample sequenced in a study of immune heterogeneity within non-small cell lung tumors. The TCR beta CDR3 region was amplified by multiplex PCR employing 32 V and 13 J primers. TCRdb redid the calling of the multiplex PCR reads with MiXCR, one entry per CDR3 protein. The sample contains approximately 4,300 distinct CDR3 sequences, 24% of which appear only once. Template input, which was bulk tumor genomic DNA, totaled roughly 600 ng per sample. Biopsies, several per primary tumor and spaced far apart, were collected during surgery. Samples came from untreated patients having curative surgery for newly diagnosed non-small cell lung cancer. Sequences were obtained from lung tumor tissue. The receptors shown here come from a man aged 50-59 years with non-small cell lung cancer.

By share, this clonotype counts as medium-sized. V usage is TRBV27 and J usage is TRBJ2-7; either TRBD1 or TRBD2 may fit D (6 bases each). This CDR3 comprises 14 residues. Germline V gene lookup returns CDR1 MNHEY and CDR2 SMNVEV (reference sequence). The V gene lost 0 bases and the J gene lost 2 bases, with 8 bases spanning the gap. This chain's CDR3 is CASSLSGGPYEQYF. Here the CDR3 DNA reads TGTGCCAGCAGTTTATCAGGGGGGCCCTACGAGCAGTACTTC.

This clonotype was counted ten times or more. The chain uses TRBV18 and TRBJ2-5, with TRBD2 matching over 8 bases. Germline-derived CDR1 and CDR2 are KGHSH and LQKENI. J lost 7 bases, V lost 6 bases, and 7 bases had no gene match. CDR3 length equals 13 residues. The CDR3, as DNA: TGTGCCAGCTCCAGCGGGGGAAAAGGGACCCAGTACTTC. Encoded protein: CASSSGGKGTQYF.

In its sample, this clonotype is medium-sized. The V gene is TRBV6-1, the J gene TRBJ2-1, with 9 bases matching TRBD2. The ends lost 0 bases at V and 8 bases at J; junction bases unmatched: 5. CDR3 size: 15 residues. Germline loops: CDR1 MNHNS, CDR2 SASEGT. The CDR3 reads CASSEASGRSHEQFF. The CDR3 DNA sequence: TGTGCCAGCAGTGAAGCTAGCGGGAGAAGCCATGAGCAGTTCTTC.

This clonotype occurred once. Here the CDR3 omits its conserved ending phenylalanine or tryptophan, so a read error is the likely source. The rearrangement joins TRBV28 to TRBJ1-6, with a weak D call TRBD1 (5 bases). In germline, CDR1 is MDHEN, CDR2 SYDVKM. The CDR3 is 16 amino acids. CDR3 in amino acids: CASSGAGGEDNSPLHS. DNA for the CDR3: TGTGCCAGCAGTGGGGCGGGGGGGGAAGATAATTCCCCCCTCCACTCT.

On this clonotype: This sequence may be a read error, since a much larger clone differs from it by one base. The chain links TRBV5-1 to TRBJ2-2, with TRBD2 matching 7 bases. The CDR3 runs 15 residues. With 4 bases clipped from V and 5 bases from J, the junction kept 8 bases outside the gene matches. Germline V lookup: CDR1 SGHRS, CDR2 YFSETQ. The CDR3 loop reads CASSPLAVGTGELFF. The CDR3 nucleotides are TGCGCCAGCAGCCCTCTAGCGGTAGGGACCGGGGAGCTGTTTTTT.

By share of the sample, this clonotype is medium-sized. The chain carries TRBV5-1 and TRBJ2-7; 10 bases fit TRBD2. Germline CDR1 reads SGHRS; CDR2 reads YFSETQ. With V trimmed by 2 bases and J by 9 bases, 5 bases remained unmatched. The CDR3 contains 13 residues. CDR3 amino acids: CASSFQRGGVQYF. CDR3 nucleotide sequence: TGCGCCAGCAGCTTCCAGCGGGGGGGGGTGCAGTACTTC.

Relative to its sample, this clonotype is medium-sized. The rearrangement links TRBV2 to TRBJ1-1; D is unclear. The CDR3 runs 13 residues. CDR1 is SNHLY, CDR2 FYNNEI, per germline. The V and J ends lost 4 bases and 0 bases respectively, with 6 bases between them. CDR3: CASSGGLNTEAFF. The CDR3 region has the DNA TGTGCCAGCAGTGGAGGTTTGAACACTGAAGCTTTCTTT.

By share, this clonotype counts as medium-sized. The chain uses TRBV28 and TRBJ2-7, with D uncertain. V was trimmed by 5 bases and J by 4 bases, leaving 9 bases between them. CDR1 MDHEN and CDR2 SYDVKM come from the germline V gene. This CDR3 is 12 amino acids long. The CDR3: CASSPHRYEQYF. CDR3 bases: TGTGCCAGCAGTCCCCACCGATACGAGCAGTACTTC.

This clonotype has a count of ten or more. The V gene is TRBV14, the J gene TRBJ1-1; D unresolved. Germline V gives CDR1 SGHDN, CDR2 FVKESK. The CDR3 is 13 amino acids. Deletions cut 4 bases from V and 1 base from J, with 7 bases between. CDR3 sequence reads: CASSRQANTEAFF. CDR3 coding DNA: TGTGCCAGCAGCCGCCAGGCGAACACTGAAGCTTTCTTT.

This clonotype is classed as large. The gene calls are TRBV20-1 and TRBJ2-7; D is perhaps TRBD2 (6 bases). The ends were cut back, 5 bases at V and 6 bases at J, with 20 bases in the middle. The V gene's germline CDR1 is DFQATT and CDR2 SNEGSKA (reference sequence). The CDR3 totals 14 residues. CDR3 region: CSAGNSGPRSEQYF. The CDR3, as DNA: TGCAGTGCTGGGAACAGCGGGCCCCGGAGCGAGCAGTACTTC.

In its sample, this clonotype ranks as medium-sized. This chain's CDR3 is CASSFSTSSDTQYF. The DNA of the CDR3 is TGTGCCAGCAGTTTCTCGACTAGCTCAGATACGCAGTATTTT. This chain connects TRBV12-3 or TRBV12-4 to TRBJ2-3, with TRBD2 matching 7 bases. CDR3 length: 14 amino acids. V lost 3 bases, J lost 4 bases, and 4 bases stayed unmatched.

By sample share, this clonotype is medium-sized. This rearrangement joins TRBV11-3 to TRBJ2-1; no firm D call. The CDR3 is made up of 16 amino acids. The germline V gene encodes CDR1 SGHNT and CDR2 YENEEA. V was trimmed by 4 bases and J by 5 bases, leaving 18 bases between them. The CDR3 loop reads CASSSPGPLAHNEQFF. The CDR3 DNA follows: TGTGCCAGCAGCTCGCCGGGCCCCCTGGCCCACAATGAGCAGTTCTTC.

This clonotype was detected only a few times. This could be a read error, since a much larger clone is one nucleotide away. DNA of the CDR3: TGTGCCAGCAGCTTGGGAAGTGAAAGACTGTTTTTT. Amino acids: CASSLGSERLFF. The rearrangement uses TRBV5-5 and TRBJ1-4, with no clear D. CDR3 length: 12 residues. Germline values: CDR1 SGHKS, CDR2 YYEKEE (reference sequence).

By share of the sample, this clonotype is medium-sized (0.01 to 0.1%). The rearrangement joins TRBV5-1 to TRBJ1-1; D possibly corresponds to TRBD1 (6 bases). Germline CDR1 SGHRS, CDR2 YFSETQ. The CDR3 runs 15 residues. Trimming cost V 3 bases and J 4 bases, with 16 bases left between them. CDR3: CASSSQTGSGTEAFF. In nucleotides, the CDR3 is TGCGCCAGCAGCTCGCAGACAGGCAGCGGCACTGAAGCTTTCTTT.

This clonotype was counted only a few times. A much larger clone lies one base from this, so it may be a read error. The chain is built from TRBV7-9 and TRBJ1-2, with D unclear. The CDR3 consists of 13 residues. CDR1 and CDR2 (germline): SEHNR, FQNEAQ (reference sequence). CDR3 amino acids: CASSLRQFDGCTF. DNA for the CDR3: TGTGCCAGCAGCTTACGGCAGTTCGATGGCTGCACCTTC. Filled out from reference TRBV7-9 and TRBJ1-2, the complete variable domain reads DTGVSQNPRHKITKRGQNVTFRCDPISEHNRLYWYRQTLGQGPEFLTYFQNEAQLEKSRLLSDRFSAERPKGSFSTLEIQRTEQGDSAMYLCASSLRQFDGCTFGSGTRLTVV.

Comment on this clonotype: At one of its ends the junction is not consistent with the germline gene, which may arise from a read error. The chain's CDR3 is CASFSKALYGYNF. Written as DNA, the CDR3 is TGTGCCAGCTTCAGTAAGGCCCTCTATGGCTACAACTTC. The rearrangement uses TRBV28 and TRBJ1-2; no firm D call. CDR3 size: 13 residues. The V gene's germline CDR1 is MDHEN and CDR2 SYDVKM.

This clonotype is categorized as medium-sized (0.01 to 0.1%). This chain joins TRBV7-8 and TRBJ2-7, with 8 bases fitting TRBD1. The CDR3 sequence is 13 residues long. After removal of 7 bases from V and 3 bases from J, the junction contained 5 bases not matched to a gene. Germline values: CDR1 SGHVS, CDR2 FQNEAQ. CDR3 in amino acids: CASTGQGSYEQYF. CDR3 sequence (DNA): TGTGCCAGCACCGGACAGGGAAGCTACGAGCAGTACTTC.

This clonotype is labeled as medium-sized (0.01 to 0.1%). V gene TRBV28 combines with J gene TRBJ1-1; D is possibly TRBD1 (6 bases). This CDR3 spans 16 amino acids. Germline CDR1 MDHEN, CDR2 SYDVKM. Deletions cut 1 base from V and 5 bases from J, with 17 bases between. This CDR3 is CASSLFGGVRGTEAFF. In DNA, the CDR3 is TGTGCCAGCAGTTTATTTGGGGGCGTCAGGGGTACTGAAGCTTTCTTT.

This clonotype turned up a few times. An end of the junction does not agree with germline; a read error may underlie this. J is TRBJ1-1 and V is TRBV5-6; a weak D match, TRBD1 (5 bases). CDR3 length equals 12 residues. In germline, CDR1 is SGHDT, CDR2 YYEEEE. CDR3 in amino acids: CASGLRGTEAFF. The CDR3 DNA sequence: TGTGCCAGCGGCTTGAGGGGAACTGAAGCTTTCTTT.

This clonotype is deemed medium-sized. The rearrangement joins TRBV6-4 to TRBJ2-3; a weak D match, TRBD2 (6 bases). V lost 5 bases to trimming and J lost 0 bases, with 6 bases between them. The CDR3 contains 13 residues. Looked up from germline, CDR1 is MRHNA and CDR2 is SNTAGT. DNA of the CDR3: TGTGCCAGCAGTAGCGGGAGCACAGATACGCAGTATTTT. It yields the protein CASSSGSTDTQYF.

This clonotype is judged medium-sized. This sequence joins TRBV20-1 and TRBJ1-1; D ambiguous. The CDR3 runs to 12 residues. Looked up from germline, CDR1 is DFQATT and CDR2 is SNEGSKA (reference sequence). V was pared by 6 bases and J by 3 bases, with 11 bases between. The CDR3 spells CSARPRDTEAFF. For the CDR3, the DNA is TGCAGTGCAAGGCCACGAGACACTGAAGCTTTCTTT.

By share, this clonotype ranks as medium-sized (0.01 to 0.1%). The gene calls are TRBV20-1 and TRBJ1-5; tentatively, D is TRBD1 (6 bases). This CDR3 region has 15 residues. The germline V and J ends were trimmed by 2 bases and 5 bases, with 16 bases remaining between them. Germline CDR1 reads DFQATT; CDR2 reads SNEGSKA (reference sequence). CDR3 DNA: TGCAGTGCTAGAAGGGGCAGGGGAATGGATCAGCCCCAGCATTTT. Protein product: CSARRGRGMDQPQHF.

This clonotype was picked up many times. The rearrangement links TRBV5-4 to TRBJ2-3, with TRBD2 matching 11 bases. V dropped 2 bases and J dropped 3; count of bases not matched to a gene: 5. This CDR3 is 16 amino acids long. Germline lookup yields CDR1 SGHNT and CDR2 YYREEE (reference sequence). The CDR3 protein is CASSFRLAGSTDTQYF. The CDR3 DNA reads TGTGCCAGCAGCTTCAGACTAGCGGGATCGACAGATACGCAGTATTTT.

This clonotype was counted a few times. The rearrangement links TRBV5-1 to TRBJ2-5; 8 positions agree with TRBD2. The CDR3 totals 17 residues. V was clipped by 6 bases and J by 2 bases; unmatched bases: 15. Germline loops: CDR1 SGHRS, CDR2 YFSETQ. This CDR3 reads CASTPSPRGGAQETQYF. The CDR3 DNA follows: TGCGCCAGCACCCCCTCCCCACGGGGGGGCGCTCAAGAGACCCAGTACTTC. Complete variable domain (other parts from reference TRBV5-1 and TRBJ2-5): KAGVTQTPRYLIKTRGQQVTLSCSPISGHRSVSWYQQTPGQGLQFLFEYFSETQRNKGNFPGRFSGRQFSNSRSEMNVSTLELGDSALYLCASTPSPRGGAQETQYFGPGTRLLVL.

With regard to this clonotype: This could be a read error, since a much larger clone is one nucleotide away. V gene TRBV3-1 combines with J gene TRBJ2-1, with D possibly TRBD2 on 5 matching bases. Germline V gene lookup returns CDR1 LGHDT and CDR2 YNNKEL (reference sequence). V was cut by 0 bases and J by 6 bases, with 15 bases left in between. This CDR3 contains 16 residues. Here the CDR3 reads CASSQDLARGSNEQFF. CDR3 coding DNA: TGTGCCAGCAGCCAAGATTTAGCCCGGGGATCCAATGAGCAGTTCTTC.